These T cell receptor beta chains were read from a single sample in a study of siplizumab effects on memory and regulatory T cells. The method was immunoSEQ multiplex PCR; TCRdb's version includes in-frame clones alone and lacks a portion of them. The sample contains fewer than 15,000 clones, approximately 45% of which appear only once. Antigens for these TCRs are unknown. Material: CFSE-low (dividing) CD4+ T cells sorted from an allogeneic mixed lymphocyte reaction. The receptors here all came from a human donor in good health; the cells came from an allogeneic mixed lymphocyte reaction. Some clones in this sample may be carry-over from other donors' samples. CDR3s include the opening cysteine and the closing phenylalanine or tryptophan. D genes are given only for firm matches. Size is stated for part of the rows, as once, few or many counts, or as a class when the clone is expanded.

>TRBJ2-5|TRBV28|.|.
TGTGCCAGCATGAGTGGCGTTGAGACCCAGTACTTC
CASMSGVETQYF
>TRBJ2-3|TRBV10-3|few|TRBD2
TGTGCCATCAGTGACCCAGCGGGAGTGCGTGATACGCAGTATTTT
CAISDPAGVRDTQYF
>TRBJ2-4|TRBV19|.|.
TGTGCCAGTAGTCCTCAGACAGCGGCCAAAAACATTCAGTACTTC
CASSPQTAAKNIQYF
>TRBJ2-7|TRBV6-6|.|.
TGTGCCAGCAGGATAGGACTCAATTACGAGCAGTACTTC
CASRIGLNYEQYF
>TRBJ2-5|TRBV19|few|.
TGTGCCAGTAGTATGACAGGAGTCCAAGAGACCCAGTACTTC
CASSMTGVQETQYF
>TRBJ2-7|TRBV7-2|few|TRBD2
TGTGCCAGCAGCTTACCCTTTTTAGCGGGAGCTCGTGGGTACGAGCAGTACTTC
CASSLPFLAGARGYEQYF
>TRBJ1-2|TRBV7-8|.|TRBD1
TGTGCCAGCAGCTTGGGGACAGTAAATAACTATGGCTACACCTTC
CASSLGTVNNYGYTF
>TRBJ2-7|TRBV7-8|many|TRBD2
TGTGCCAGCAGCTTAGCAACTGTGGCTAGCGGCTTTCCCTACGAGCAGTACTTC
CASSLATVASGFPYEQYF
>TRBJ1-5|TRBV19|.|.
TGTGCCAGTAAGGACAGCTACAATCAGCCCCAGCATTTT
CASKDSYNQPQHF
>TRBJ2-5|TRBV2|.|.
TGTGCCAGCAGTGTACTCGTTGGGGGCCAAGAGACCCAGTACTTC
CASSVLVGGQETQYF
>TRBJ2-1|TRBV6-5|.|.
TGTGCCAGCAAGAGAAGAGGGGCCCAGGACTATGAGCAGTTCTTC
CASKRRGAQDYEQFF
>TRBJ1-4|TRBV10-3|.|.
TGTGCCATCAGTGAGGACTTGGGACGCGGAAAACTGTTTTTT
CAISEDLGRGKLFF
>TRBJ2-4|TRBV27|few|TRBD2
TGTGCCAGCAGTTCTACACCAGGGACTAGCGGCGGAGCCAAAAACATTCAGTACTTC
CASSSTPGTSGGAKNIQYF
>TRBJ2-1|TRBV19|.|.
TGTGCCAGTAGTGTTTCGGGAGCATATAATGAGCAGTTCTTC
CASSVSGAYNEQFF
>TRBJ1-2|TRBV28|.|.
TGTGCCAGCAGCTCCGGGGCCCTCTATGGCTACACCTTC
CASSSGALYGYTF
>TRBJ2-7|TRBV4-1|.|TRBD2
TGCGCCAGCAGCCAAGTCGGGGACATAGCGGGGTACGACGAGCAGTACTTC
CASSQVGDIAGYDEQYF
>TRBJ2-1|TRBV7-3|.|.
TGTGCCAGCAGCCCGGGTCCGGGACTAGGGGGCCGGAATGAGCAGTTCTTC
CASSPGPGLGGRNEQFF
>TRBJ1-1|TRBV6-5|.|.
TGTGCCAGCAGTTATCGGCAGGAAAACACTGAAGCTTTCTTT
CASSYRQENTEAFF
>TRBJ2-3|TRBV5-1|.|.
TGCGCCAGCAGCTTTAATAGCGTTGCCACAGATACGCAGTATTTT
CASSFNSVATDTQYF
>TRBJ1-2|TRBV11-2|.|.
TGTGCCAGCAGCTTAGCCAGGGGTGGATATGGCTACACCTTC
CASSLARGGYGYTF
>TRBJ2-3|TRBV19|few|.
TGTGCCAGTAGTAGAGGACGGGTAAGGGGTCACACAGATACGCAGTATTTT
CASSRGRVRGHTDTQYF
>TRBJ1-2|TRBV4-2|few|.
TGTGCCAGCAGCCAAACGGACGGAAACCTCGGCTACACCTTC
CASSQTDGNLGYTF
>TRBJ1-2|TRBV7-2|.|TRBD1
TGTGCCAGCAGCCCCAGGACAGGGGGCAACTATGGCTACACCTTC
CASSPRTGGNYGYTF
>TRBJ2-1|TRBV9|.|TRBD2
TGTGCCAGCAGCGTAGCTGGGAGGGCCCTCGAAAATGAGCAGTTCTTC
CASSVAGRALENEQFF
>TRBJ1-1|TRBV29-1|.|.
TGCAGCGTTGACTTGTACACTGAAGCTTTCTTT
CSVDLYTEAFF